Below, 24 T cell receptor beta chains from the same sample are listed, as sequenced in a study of blood T cell repertoires in COVID-19. Using immunoSEQ multiplex PCR, the repertoire was profiled, and TCRdb retains in-frame clones only, with some absent. Of approximately 76,000 clones in the sample, more than 65% were seen once. Sequenced material: peripheral blood. The origin of the receptors is a middle-aged man with acute or convalescent COVID-19.

The chain recombines TRBV6-2 or TRBV6-3 with TRBJ2-1; weak D call: TRBD2 (6 bases). The V gene's germline CDR1 is MNHEY and CDR2 SVGEGT. The CDR3 consists of 14 residues. V lost 3 bases and J lost 6, with 12 bases in between. The CDR3 DNA follows: TGTGCCAGCAGTTATGACGGGAGCCGCAATGAGCAGTTCTTC. This gives the protein CASSYDGSRNEQFF.

The chain recombines TRBV19 with TRBJ1-4; no definite D call. Trimming cost V 3 bases and J 6 bases, with 8 bases left between them. Germline CDR1 and CDR2: LNHDA and SQIVND (reference sequence). The CDR3 consists of 13 residues. The CDR3 DNA reads as TGTGCCAGTAGTATGAGCTGGTATGAAAAACTGTTTTTT. It is translated as CASSMSWYEKLFF.

The V and J genes are TRBV7-2 and TRBJ1-2; no clear D gene. The CDR3 extends over 12 amino acids. Germline V gives CDR1 SGHTA, CDR2 FQGNSA. Trimming took off 1 base at V and 8 bases at J, with 8 bases between the two ends. The CDR3 region has the DNA TGTGCCAGCAGCTTAGACAGATACGGCTACACCTTC. This codes for CASSLDRYGYTF.

The chain has TRBV18 and TRBJ1-5; the match to TRBD1 covers 9 bases. The CDR3 is 16 residues long. J lost 3 bases, V lost 2 bases, and 5 bases had no gene match. Germline loops: CDR1 KGHSH, CDR2 LQKENI. The CDR3 nucleotides read TGTGCCAGCTCACCAGAACAGGGGGCGGACAATCAGCCCCAGCATTTT. It specifies CASSPEQGADNQPQHF.

The V and J genes are TRBV29-1 and TRBJ1-1; the match to TRBD1 covers 8 bases. CDR1 is SQVTM and CDR2 is ANQGSEA in the germline V gene. The V and J ends lost 7 bases and 6 bases, in that order; junction bases with no gene match: 10. The CDR3 contains 13 residues. The CDR3 DNA is TGCAGCGGCACCCGGGACAGGCGGTCTGAAGCTTTCTTT. The encoded protein is CSGTRDRRSEAFF.

The rearrangement links TRBV5-6 to TRBJ1-5; 8 bases fit TRBD1. Losses at the gene ends were 4 bases for V and 4 bases for J; bases not matched to a gene: 4. Germline CDR1 is SGHDT and CDR2 is YYEEEE. The CDR3 sequence is 14 residues long. CDR3 DNA: TGTGCCAGCAGCCAGGGGGCCCAAAATCAGCCCCAGCATTTT. Translating it yields CASSQGAQNQPQHF.

This chain uses TRBV5-5 with TRBJ2-7; weak D call: TRBD2 (6 bases). The CDR3 is 14 residues long. The germline CDR1 and CDR2 sequences are SGHKS and YYEKEE (reference sequence). Trimming removed 0 bases at V and 5 bases at J, with 12 bases between. The CDR3 region is CASSLGRGGNEQYF. The DNA of the CDR3 is TGTGCCAGCAGCTTGGGAAGGGGAGGCAACGAGCAGTACTTC.

This clone occurred once. The rearrangement links TRBV6-5 to TRBJ1-1, with D possibly matching TRBD1 (6 bases). The CDR3 sequence is 14 residues long. Germline assignment: CDR1 MNHEY and CDR2 SVGAGI. Trimming removed 8 bases at V and 3 bases at J, with 16 bases between. As DNA, the CDR3 is TGTGCCAGCTCATACCCAGGGGCGGACACTGAAGCTTTCTTT. This sequence encodes CASSYPGADTEAFF.

The V gene is TRBV11-3, the J gene TRBJ2-7; TRBD1 matches 8 bases. CDR3 length: 16 amino acids. The V segment lost 4 bases and the J segment 2 bases; nucleotides outside the gene matches: 10. Germline assignment: CDR1 SGHNT and CDR2 YENEEA. The CDR3 nucleotides read TGTGCCAGCAGCTCCTCCGTGGGGACAGGAACCTACGAGCAGTACTTC. Its translation is CASSSSVGTGTYEQYF.

This chain links TRBV21-1 with TRBJ1-5. TRBV21-1 is marked as a pseudogene. The CDR3 covers 12 residues. The CDR3, as DNA: TGTGCCAGCCCCCTTGAGGTCTGGCCCCAGCATTTT. This sequence encodes CASPLEVWPQHF.

The chain links TRBV29-1 to TRBJ2-6, with a weak D call TRBD1 (5 bases). Germline V gene data show CDR1 as SQVTM and CDR2 as ANQGSEA. This CDR3 is 15 amino acids long. The V gene lost 2 bases and the J gene lost 0 bases, with 8 bases spanning the gap. The CDR3 spells CSVEQGSSGANVLTF. The CDR3 bases are TGCAGCGTTGAACAGGGAAGCTCTGGGGCCAACGTCCTGACTTTC.

The CDR3 sequence: CASSMGGTSYEQYF. The CDR3 DNA reads as TGTGCCAGCAGCATGGGAGGCACCTCCTACGAGCAGTACTTC. This chain joins TRBV28 and TRBJ2-7; tentative D call: TRBD2 (6 bases). The CDR3 runs to 14 residues. V lost 6 bases to trimming and J lost 0 bases, with 12 bases between them. Germline V gene sequence: CDR1 MDHEN, CDR2 SYDVKM.

V usage is TRBV19 and J usage is TRBJ1-1, with 7 bases identical to TRBD1. CDR1 LNHDA and CDR2 SQIVND come from the germline V gene (reference sequence). Losses at the gene ends were 6 bases for V and 4 bases for J; bases not matched to a gene: 11. The CDR3 length is 15 residues. The CDR3 loop is CASSPEQGFVTEAFF. The CDR3 coding sequence is TGTGCCAGTAGCCCGGAACAGGGGTTCGTCACTGAAGCTTTCTTT.

The V call is TRBV10-3, the J call TRBJ1-2; D is unresolved. The CDR3 is made up of 12 amino acids. CDR1 and CDR2 (germline): ENHRY, SYGVKD. Trimming removed 7 bases from V and 8 bases from J, with 14 bases in between. Written as DNA, the CDR3 is TGTGCCATCACTTCGGTGTTGGGCGGCTACACCTTC. This translates into CAITSVLGGYTF.

A single count supports this clone. The chain couples TRBV4-2 to TRBJ1-6; no reliable D call. Per germline, CDR1 LGHNA and CDR2 YNFKEQ. There are 15 residues in the CDR3. Trimming shortened V by 0 bases and J by 5 bases, and 8 bases separated the two germline ends. This CDR3 is CASSQDTVDNSPLHF. The DNA of the CDR3 is TGTGCCAGCAGCCAAGATACAGTCGATAATTCACCCCTCCACTTT.

This chain links TRBV5-6 with TRBJ2-1, with D possibly matching TRBD1 (6 bases). CDR1 and CDR2 from the germline V gene are SGHDT and YYEEEE. The V and J ends lost 1 base and 6 bases respectively, with 14 bases between them. The CDR3 is 15 amino acids. CDR3 DNA: TGTGCCAGCAGCTTGCGCACAGGGTACGGCAATGAGCAGTTCTTC. It is translated as CASSLRTGYGNEQFF.

The rearrangement links TRBV19 to TRBJ2-1, with 9 bases that match TRBD2. The germline V gene encodes CDR1 LNHDA and CDR2 SQIVND (reference sequence). Trimming removed 5 bases from V and 6 bases from J; junction bases left unmatched: 20. The CDR3 runs 19 residues. The CDR3 DNA is TGTGCCAGTAGTCCTCTCGGGACAGCGACTAGCGGTATTCGCAATGAGCAGTTCTTC. Amino acid sequence: CASSPLGTATSGIRNEQFF.

This clone has just one count. The V call is TRBV30, the J call TRBJ2-3, with TRBD2 matching 10 bases. Germline V CDR1 and CDR2: GTSNPN, SVGIG (reference sequence). CDR3 length: 15 amino acids. V lost 0 bases and J lost 1; bases outside the gene matches: 1. The CDR3 sequence is CAWSVSGGGTDTQYF. The DNA for the CDR3 is TGTGCCTGGAGTGTAAGCGGGGGGGGCACAGATACGCAGTATTTT.

The chain uses TRBV5-5 and TRBJ1-2; TRBD1 might be the D (5 bases). The CDR3 is 13 residues long. Deletions cut 5 bases from V and 4 bases from J, with 12 bases between. Per the germline V gene, CDR1 is SGHKS and CDR2 is YYEKEE (reference sequence). CDR3 protein: CASSKDSPYGYTF. In DNA, the CDR3 is TGTGCCAGCAGTAAAGACAGTCCCTATGGCTACACCTTC.

The V and J genes are TRBV28 and TRBJ1-5, with 8 bases fitting TRBD1. Germline-derived CDR1 and CDR2 are MDHEN and SYDVKM. This CDR3 is 19 amino acids long. V dropped 2 bases and J dropped 7; count of bases not matched to a gene: 19. The CDR3 DNA is TGTGCCAGCAGTTTAGTGGACGGACAGGGACTCCTCTCACCCCAGCCCCAGCATTTT. Its translation is CASSLVDGQGLLSPQPQHF.

The rearrangement uses TRBV28 and TRBJ1-1; no firm D call. The CDR3 contains 15 residues. Germline V lookup: CDR1 MDHEN, CDR2 SYDVKM. V was cut by 2 bases and J by 1 base, with 11 bases left in between. The CDR3 region is CASSLPASGNTEAFF. The CDR3 DNA reads as TGTGCCAGCAGTTTACCCGCCTCAGGGAACACTGAAGCTTTCTTT.

The chain is built from TRBV7-3 and TRBJ2-5; TRBD2 is a possible D gene (6 bases). V dropped 4 bases and J dropped 1 base, with 10 bases sitting between them. CDR1 and CDR2 from the germline V gene are SGHTA and FQGTGA. The CDR3 sequence is 14 residues long. In nucleotides, the CDR3 is TGTGCCAGCAGCTCGTACGGGGGCCAAGAGACCCAGTACTTC. Translation: CASSSYGGQETQYF.

The count of this clone is one. The chain has TRBV4-3 and TRBJ1-2; 8 bases fit TRBD1. The CDR3 contains 16 residues. Germline V gene lookup returns CDR1 LGHNA and CDR2 YSLEER. J gave up 6 bases and V 0 bases, and 9 bases lay outside the gene matches. The CDR3: CASSQDWTGWTDGYTF. The CDR3 bases are TGCGCCAGCAGCCAAGATTGGACAGGGTGGACAGATGGCTACACCTTC.

The gene calls are TRBV18 and TRBJ1-5, with a weak D call TRBD1 (5 bases). The germline V gene has CDR1 KGHSH and CDR2 LQKENI. V was pared by 0 bases and J by 2 bases, with 26 bases between. The CDR3 sequence is 21 residues long. CDR3 protein: CASSPPRVGRVGHIGNQPQHF. As DNA, the CDR3 is TGTGCCAGCTCACCACCACGCGTGGGCAGGGTAGGCCATATTGGCAATCAGCCCCAGCATTTT.